A single sample is the source of the 10 T cell receptor beta chains below, sequenced in a study of blood T cell repertoires in COVID-19. Data came from immunoSEQ multiplex PCR; TCRdb stores just in-frame clones and leaves some out. The table lists around 310,000 clones, over 85% of them singletons. The sequencing input was PBMCs or T cells enriched from blood (not recorded which). The receptors come from a woman under 40 who had recovered from COVID-19.

V usage is TRBV9 and J usage is TRBJ2-2, with 10 bases matching TRBD2. This CDR3 contains 16 residues. Germline V gene sequence: CDR1 SGDLS, CDR2 YYNGEE. V was pared by 4 bases and J by 3 bases, with 6 bases of the junction left unmatched. This CDR3 is CASSLALAGDTGELFF. In DNA, the CDR3 is TGTGCCAGCAGCCTCGCCCTAGCGGGAGACACCGGGGAGCTGTTTTTT.

This rearrangement joins TRBV4-3 to TRBJ1-2; D unclear. Trimming cost V 0 bases and J 7 bases, with 18 bases left between them. The germline V gene has CDR1 LGHNA and CDR2 YSLEER. The CDR3 covers 16 residues. CDR3 DNA sequence: TGCGCCAGCAGCCAAGATGCACGGGTTCGGATGGGTGGCTACACCTTC. Its translation is CASSQDARVRMGGYTF.

The chain links TRBV7-9 to TRBJ2-7; no clear D. This CDR3 is 11 amino acids long. CDR1 and CDR2 from the germline V gene are SEHNR and FQNEAQ (reference sequence). Trimming removed 8 bases at V and 2 bases at J, with 7 bases between. The CDR3 nucleotides are TGTGCCAGCCAGGCGACCTACGAGCAGTACTTC. Translation gives CASQATYEQYF.

This clone was seen a handful of times. The chain combines TRBV7-9 with TRBJ2-3; 9 bases are shared with TRBD2. V trimming: 3 bases; J trimming: 3 bases; junction bases outside the gene matches: 7. The germline V gene has CDR1 SEHNR and CDR2 FQNEAQ (reference sequence). This CDR3 is built from 16 residues. CDR3 loop: CASSLTLAGTTDTQYF. The CDR3 nucleotides read TGTGCCAGCAGCTTGACGCTAGCGGGGACAACAGATACGCAGTATTTT.

The CDR3 coding sequence is TGTGCCATCGTGGGGGGGACCCCTGCTGGAAACACCATATATTTT. Protein product: CAIVGGTPAGNTIYF. V gene TRBV10-3 combines with J gene TRBJ1-3, with a tentative D call TRBD1 (5 bases). The CDR3 contains 15 residues. Germline assignment: CDR1 ENHRY and CDR2 SYGVKD. The V and J ends lost 8 bases and 2 bases respectively, with 16 bases between them.

The genes are TRBV29-1 and TRBJ1-4; D is undetermined. The CDR3 consists of 13 residues. Germline CDR1 is SQVTM and CDR2 is ANQGSEA. Trimming stripped 7 bases from V and 0 bases from J, with 9 bases between. CDR3 sequence: CSARGTTNEKLFF. In DNA, the CDR3 is TGCAGCGCCAGAGGAACAACTAATGAAAAACTGTTTTTT.

This clone was observed a handful of times. This chain connects TRBV6-2 or TRBV6-3 to TRBJ2-7, with D maybe TRBD2 (6 bases). Looked up from germline, CDR1 is MNHEY and CDR2 is SVGEGT. V lost 3 bases, J lost 0 bases, and 24 bases lay in between. The CDR3 length is 19 residues. CDR3 residues: CASSYPASAPTDFSYEQYF. The CDR3 bases are TGTGCCAGCAGTTATCCGGCTAGCGCTCCGACCGACTTCTCCTACGAGCAGTACTTC.

The rearrangement links TRBV2 to TRBJ2-7, with TRBD1 identical over 9 bases. The trim removed 7 bases at V and 2 bases at J, leaving 3 bases unmatched. Germline CDR1 and CDR2: SNHLY and FYNNEI. CDR3 length equals 13 residues. The CDR3, as DNA: TGTGCCAGCATGAGGGACAGGGCCTACGAGCAGTACTTC. Residues: CASMRDRAYEQYF.

The chain links TRBV3-1 (or the pseudogene TRBV3-2) to TRBJ1-1; no clear D. CDR1 is LGHDT and CDR2 is YNNKEL in the germline V gene (reference sequence). Between the trimmed V and J ends, which lost 4 bases and 0 bases, there was a span of 9 bases. CDR3 length: 14 amino acids. The CDR3 coding sequence is TGTGCCAGCAGCCGAACCTACCTGAACACTGAAGCTTTCTTT. This sequence encodes CASSRTYLNTEAFF.

This chain connects TRBV18 to TRBJ2-7; 7 bases align to TRBD2. CDR3 length: 15 residues. After removal of 2 bases from V and 5 bases from J, the junction contained 9 bases not matched to a gene. Germline-derived CDR1 and CDR2 are KGHSH and LQKENI. The CDR3 bases are TGTGCCAGCTCACCAATCCTCAGCGGGACCCACGAGCAGTACTTC. Its translation: CASSPILSGTHEQYF.